This TCR beta chain emerged from a study of cytomegalovirus exposure and HLA in healthy donors. With 5 bases clipped from V and 6 bases from J, the junction kept 9 bases outside the gene matches. The CDR3 extends over 17 amino acids. Germline CDR1 SGHAT, CDR2 FQNNGV. In the PCR, 60 Vbeta and 13 Jbeta primers were used. This table comes from immunoSEQ multiplex PCR, and its TCRdb copy is limited to in-frame clones, with some not included. The table lists 180,000 or so clones, less than 80% of them singletons. The source of this sequence is a man in his late teens or twenties in good health and CMV-seronegative. The sample taken for sequencing was PBMCs. The chain is built from TRBV11-2 and TRBJ2-1; TRBD2 matches 14 bases. CDR3 bases: TGTGCCAGCAGCCCCCGGACTAGCGGGAGGATGGGCAATGAGCAGTTCTTC. It specifies CASSPRTSGRMGNEQFF.